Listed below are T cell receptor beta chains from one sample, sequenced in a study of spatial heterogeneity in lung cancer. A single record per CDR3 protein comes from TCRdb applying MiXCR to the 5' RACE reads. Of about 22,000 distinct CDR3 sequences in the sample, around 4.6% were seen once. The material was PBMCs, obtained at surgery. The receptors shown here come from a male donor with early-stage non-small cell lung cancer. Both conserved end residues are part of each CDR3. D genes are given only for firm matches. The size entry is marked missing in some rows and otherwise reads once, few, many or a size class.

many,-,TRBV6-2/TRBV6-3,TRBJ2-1,CASSLSRGLIYNEQFF,TGTGCCAGCAGTCTCAGTCGGGGGCTCATTTACAATGAGCAGTTCTTC
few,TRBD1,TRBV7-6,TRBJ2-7,CASSLGRGTYEQYF,TGTGCCAGCAGCTTAGGCAGGGGGACCTACGAGCAGTACTTC
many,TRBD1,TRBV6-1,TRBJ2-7,CASVRGGESDEQYF,TGTGCCAGCGTGAGAGGGGGCGAATCGGACGAGCAGTACTTC
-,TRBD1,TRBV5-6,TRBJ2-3,CASSFRQGVPDTQYF,TGTGCCAGCAGCTTCCGACAGGGGGTACCAGATACGCAGTATTTT
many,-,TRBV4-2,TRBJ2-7,CASSQDLGRGTTYEQYF,TGTGCCAGCAGCCAAGATCTAGGCAGGGGTACAACCTACGAGCAGTACTTC
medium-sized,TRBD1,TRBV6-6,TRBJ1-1,CASTPPTGTNTEAFF,TGTGCCAGCACCCCCCCGACAGGGACGAACACTGAAGCTTTCTTT
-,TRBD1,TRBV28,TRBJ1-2,CASSLGTGNNYGYTF,TGTGCCAGCAGTTTAGGGACAGGGAATAACTATGGCTACACCTTC
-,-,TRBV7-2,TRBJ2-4,CASSLLAAAKNIQYF,TGTGCCAGCAGCCTTCTGGCAGCAGCCAAAAACATTCAGTACTTC
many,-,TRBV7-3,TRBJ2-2,CASSLIPRANTGELFF,TGTGCCAGCAGCTTAATCCCCAGGGCGAACACCGGGGAGCTGTTTTTT
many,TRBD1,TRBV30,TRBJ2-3,CACGTGGNTDTQYF,TGTGCCTGTGGGACAGGGGGAAATACAGATACGCAGTATTTT
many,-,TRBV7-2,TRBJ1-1,CASSLRDGSTEAFF,TGTGCCAGCAGCCTCCGGGACGGAAGTACTGAAGCTTTCTTT
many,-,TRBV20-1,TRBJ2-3,CSARPGAAKDLMDF,TGCAGTGCTCGCCCCGGGGCGGCCAAGGATCTTATGGATTTT
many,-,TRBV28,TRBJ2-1,CASSLSDEQFF,TGTGCCAGCAGTTTGTCGGATGAGCAGTTCTTC
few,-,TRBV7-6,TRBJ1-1,CASSLERHTEAFF,TGTGCCAGCAGCTTAGAGAGGCACACTGAAGCTTTCTTT
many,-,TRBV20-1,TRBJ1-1,CSARWGGPHTEAFF,TGCAGTGCTAGATGGGGGGGGCCCCACACTGAAGCTTTCTTT
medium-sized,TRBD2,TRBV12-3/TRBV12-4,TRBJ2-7,CASSYRLAGAEEQYF,TGTGCCAGCAGTTATAGACTAGCGGGAGCAGAAGAGCAGTACTTC
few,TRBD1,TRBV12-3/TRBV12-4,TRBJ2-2,CASRPLGQGDTGELFF,TGTGCCAGCAGACCACTGGGACAGGGAGACACCGGGGAGCTGTTTTTT
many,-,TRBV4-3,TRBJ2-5,CASSQDFGETQYF,TGCGCCAGCAGCCAAGATTTTGGGGAGACCCAGTACTTC
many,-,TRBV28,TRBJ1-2,CASRTVRNYGYTF,TGTGCCAGCCGCACTGTGCGGAACTATGGCTACACCTTC
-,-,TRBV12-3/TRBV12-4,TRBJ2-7,CASSFMLQRVYEQYF,TGTGCCAGCAGTTTTATGCTACAGCGGGTCTACGAGCAGTACTTC
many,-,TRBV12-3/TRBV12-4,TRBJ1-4,CASSSGRTYFATNEKLFF,TGTGCCAGCAGTTCAGGCAGGACTTATTTTGCAACTAATGAAAAACTGTTTTTT
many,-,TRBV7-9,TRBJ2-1,CASSSTRDGTTKRVNEQFF,TGTGCCAGCAGCTCGACAAGAGACGGGACCACAAAAAGGGTGAATGAGCAGTTCTTC
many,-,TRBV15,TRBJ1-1,CATSREQNTEAFF,TGTGCCACCAGCAGAGAACAGAACACTGAAGCTTTCTTT
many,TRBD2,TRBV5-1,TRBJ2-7,CASSLRGPAGGTYEQYF,TGCGCCAGCAGCTTGCGGGGGCCGGCGGGAGGGACCTACGAGCAGTACTTC
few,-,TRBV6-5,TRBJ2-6,CASRSGTRANVLTF,TGTGCCAGCAGGTCCGGGACAAGGGCCAACGTCCTGACTTTC
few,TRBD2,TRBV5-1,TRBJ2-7,CASSRSSGYYEQYF,TGCGCCAGCAGCCGGTCTAGCGGATACTACGAGCAGTACTTC
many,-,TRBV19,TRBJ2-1,CASRSGSKDEQFF,TGTGCCAGTCGGAGCGGCTCGAAGGATGAGCAGTTCTTC
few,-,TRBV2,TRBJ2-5,CASHGPRLQGREETQYF,TGTGCCAGCCATGGACCGAGACTCCAAGGAAGGGAAGAGACCCAGTACTTC
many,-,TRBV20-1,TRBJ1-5,CSARTGFSNQPQHF,TGCAGTGCTCGTACAGGGTTTAGCAATCAGCCCCAGCATTTT
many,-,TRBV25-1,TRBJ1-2,CASSEYTKEGYGYTF,TGTGCCAGCAGTGAATATACGAAAGAGGGCTATGGCTACACCTTC
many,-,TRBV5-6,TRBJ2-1,CASSLDRSSYNEQFF,TGTGCCAGCAGCTTGGACAGGAGCTCCTACAATGAGCAGTTCTTC
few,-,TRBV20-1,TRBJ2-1,CSARDPRARNNEQFF,TGCAGTGCTAGAGATCCACGCGCGAGAAACAATGAGCAGTTCTTC
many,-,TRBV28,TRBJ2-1,CASSSPLTRSYNEQFF,TGTGCCAGCAGTTCCCCACTGACTAGATCCTACAATGAGCAGTTCTTC
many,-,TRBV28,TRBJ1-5,CASSLLGYNQPQHF,TGTGCCAGCAGTTTATTAGGGTACAATCAGCCCCAGCATTTT
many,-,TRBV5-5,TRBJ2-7,CASSLLRTTYEQYF,TGTGCCAGCAGCTTGTTACGTACTACCTACGAGCAGTACTTC
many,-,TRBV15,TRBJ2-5,CATSRDRGSQETQYF,TGTGCCACCAGCAGAGATAGGGGCTCTCAAGAGACCCAGTACTTC
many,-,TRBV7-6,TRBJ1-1,CASSLGPGFTEAFF,TGTGCCAGCAGCTTAGGTCCGGGATTCACTGAAGCTTTCTTT
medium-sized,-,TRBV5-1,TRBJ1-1,CASSPSRVHTEAFF,TGCGCCAGCAGCCCTTCGCGGGTGCACACTGAAGCTTTCTTT
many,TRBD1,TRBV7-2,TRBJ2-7,CASSPSGTVKPEQYF,TGTGCCAGCAGTCCGTCCGGGACAGTAAAGCCCGAGCAGTACTTC
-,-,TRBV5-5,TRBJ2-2,CASSFGSAGELFF,TGTGCCAGCAGCTTCGGTTCAGCCGGGGAGCTGTTTTTT
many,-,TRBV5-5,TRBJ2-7,CASSPPGTVTYEQYF,TGTGCCAGCAGCCCGCCCGGGACGGTTACCTACGAGCAGTACTTC
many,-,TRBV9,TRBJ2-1,CASSVVKGGTIPGKQFF,TGTGCCAGCAGCGTAGTGAAAGGCGGGACAATTCCCGGGAAGCAGTTCTTC
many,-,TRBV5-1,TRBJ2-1,CASSLAEAGGRGFF,TGCGCCAGCAGCTTGGCCGAGGCGGGCGGCCGAGGGTTCTTC
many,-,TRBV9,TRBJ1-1,CASSPLGPAGRNTEAFF,TGTGCCAGCAGCCCCTTAGGTCCGGCAGGGAGGAACACTGAAGCTTTCTTT
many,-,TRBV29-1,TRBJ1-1,CSVEGGTTEAFF,TGCAGCGTTGAAGGGGGAACCACTGAAGCTTTCTTT
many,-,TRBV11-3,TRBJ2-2,CASSLSGGHTGELFF,TGTGCCAGCAGCTTGAGCGGAGGGCACACCGGGGAGCTGTTTTTT
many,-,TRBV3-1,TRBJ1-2,CASSSGNYGYTF,TGTGCCTCCTCGTCCGGGAACTATGGCTACACCTTC